The TCR beta chain described here comes from a study of identical twins. General study findings and limits: Sharing of beta out-of-frame sequences by twins showed a weaker excess. When twins shared out-of-frame alpha sequences, those sequences had excess low generation probability.

As concerns this clonotype: What it binds is not known.

Germline trimming cut 5 bases from V and 4 bases from J; bases unmatched to any gene: 5. CDR1 and CDR2 (germline): MNHNS, SASEGT. The CDR3 is 14 amino acids. The cDNA had a unique molecular identifier and a template-switch universal primer site. TCRdb redid the calling of the 5' RACE reads with MiXCR, one entry per CDR3 protein. The repertoire consists of hundreds of thousands of distinct CDR3 sequences, with roughly a tenth occurring once and the leading ten covering 4% to 6%. This clonotype was sampled from a woman aged 18-29 years in good health. The chain combines TRBV6-1 with TRBJ2-7; the match to TRBD1 covers 10 bases. The sample taken for sequencing was memory (CD45RO+) T cells sorted from blood. The CDR3: CASSPGQGLYEQYF. In DNA, the CDR3 is TGTGCCAGCAGTCCGGGACAGGGGTTATACGAGCAGTACTTC.